The 24 T cell receptor beta chains listed next were all sequenced from one sample in a study of cytotoxic CD8 clonotypes in ibrutinib-treated CLL. Here immunoSEQ multiplex PCR was the method, and the copy in TCRdb shows in-frame clones only, minus some. Of 55,000 to 85,000 clones in the sample, 75% to 95% were seen once. Sequenced here: PBMCs, sampled after 12 months of ibrutinib treatment. The receptors derive from a human donor with chronic lymphocytic leukemia.

V gene TRBV28 combines with J gene TRBJ2-5, with 7 bases that match TRBD1. CDR3 length equals 15 residues. Germline lookup yields CDR1 MDHEN and CDR2 SYDVKM. Losses at the gene ends were 5 bases for V and 2 bases for J; bases not matched to a gene: 8. This chain's CDR3 is CASSPIGRGQETQYF. In DNA form, the CDR3 reads TGTGCCAGCAGTCCGATCGGCAGGGGGCAAGAGACCCAGTACTTC.

The CDR3 bases are TGTGCCAGCAGCTTAGTAGTCAGCCTGACTGGAAACACCATATATTTT. This gives the protein CASSLVVSLTGNTIYF. The V call is TRBV7-9, the J call TRBJ1-3; unclear D gene. CDR3 size: 16 residues. V lost 1 base and J lost 2, with 12 bases in between. Germline CDR1 and CDR2: SEHNR and FQNEAQ (reference sequence). Using reference TRBV7-9 and TRBJ1-3 for the parts outside the CDR3, the full variable domain is DTGVSQNPRHKITKRGQNVTFRCDPISEHNRLYWYRQTLGQGPEFLTYFQNEAQLEKSRLLSDRFSAERPKGSFSTLEIQRTEQGDSAMYLCASSLVVSLTGNTIYFGEGSWLTVV.

The CDR3 spells CASSYGGGSGANVLTF. The DNA for the CDR3 is TGTGCCAGCAGTTACGGAGGGGGCTCCGGGGCCAACGTCCTGACTTTC. The chain uses TRBV6-5 and TRBJ2-6, with D maybe TRBD1 (7 bases). CDR3 length: 16 residues. Germline V gene data show CDR1 as MNHEY and CDR2 as SVGAGI. Trimming pared 2 bases from V and 4 bases from J, leaving 12 bases between.

This chain connects TRBV10-3 to TRBJ2-7; perhaps TRBD1 as D (6 bases). Trimming cost V 2 bases and J 1 base, with 6 bases left between them. The CDR3 runs 13 residues. The germline gives CDR1 ENHRY, CDR2 SYGVKD. CDR3 region: CAISEDRSYEQYF. The DNA for the CDR3 is TGTGCCATCAGTGAGGACAGGTCCTACGAGCAGTACTTC.

This chain uses TRBV5-1 with TRBJ2-7; D ambiguous. With 0 bases removed from V and 0 bases from J, the gap between germline ends came to 7 bases. Germline-derived CDR1 and CDR2 are SGHRS and YFSETQ. This CDR3 comprises 14 residues. The DNA of the CDR3 is TGCGCCAGCAGCTTGGGGCACAGCTCCTACGAGCAGTACTTC. Translating it yields CASSLGHSSYEQYF.

This clone was recorded only once. The chain uses TRBV9 and TRBJ1-2; possible D gene TRBD1, 5 bases. The CDR3 has 15 residues. The V end was cut by 4 bases, the J end by 4 bases, with 17 bases between. In germline, CDR1 is SGDLS, CDR2 YYNGEE. The CDR3 reads CASSLGTSPIYGYTF. CDR3 coding DNA: TGTGCCAGCAGCTTAGGGACCTCCCCAATCTATGGCTACACCTTC. Supplemented by reference TRBV9 and TRBJ1-2, the full variable domain reads DSGVTQTPKHLITATGQRVTLRCSPRSGDLSVYWYQQSLDQGLQFLIQYYNGEERAKGNILERFSAQQFPDLHSELNLSSLELGDSALYFCASSLGTSPIYGYTFGSGTRLTVV.

This chain joins TRBV6-5 and TRBJ2-3; the D is unclear. V shed 0 bases and J shed 6 bases, with 10 bases lying between them. This CDR3 spans 14 amino acids. Germline CDR1 and CDR2: MNHEY and SVGAGI. The CDR3 coding sequence is TGTGCCAGCAGTTACTCGAATAACGGGGATACGCAGTATTTT. Amino acids: CASSYSNNGDTQYF.

This chain uses TRBV14 with TRBJ2-7; maybe TRBD2 (5 bases). V was cut by 1 base and J by 7 bases, with 5 bases left in between. The germline V gene has CDR1 SGHDN and CDR2 FVKESK. This CDR3 contains 11 residues. The CDR3 region is CASSQGEEQYF. The CDR3 bases are TGTGCCAGCAGCCAAGGGGAGGAGCAGTACTTC.

This rearrangement joins TRBV7-9 to TRBJ2-2; 8 bases agree with TRBD2. The germline CDR1 and CDR2 sequences are SEHNR and FQNEAQ (reference sequence). CDR3 size: 17 residues. The V segment lost 6 bases and the J segment 9 bases; nucleotides outside the gene matches: 18. The CDR3 nucleotides read TGTGCCAGCAGAGTTCCCGGGGGGGCGCCCGAGGATCGGGAGCTGTTTTTT. As protein: CASRVPGGAPEDRELFF.

The CDR3 spells CASSLGPPRGPYNEQFF. Written as DNA, the CDR3 is TGTGCCAGCAGTTTAGGCCCCCCCAGGGGCCCGTACAATGAGCAGTTCTTC. The V gene is TRBV28, the J gene TRBJ2-1; tentatively, D is TRBD1 (6 bases). CDR3 length: 17 residues. Per germline, CDR1 MDHEN and CDR2 SYDVKM. Trimming pared 2 bases from V and 4 bases from J, leaving 18 bases between. Combining the CDR3 with reference TRBV28 and TRBJ2-1 gives the whole variable domain DVKVTQSSRYLVKRTGEKVFLECVQDMDHENMFWYRQDPGLGLRLIYFSYDVKMKEKGDIPEGYSVSREKKERFSLILESASTNQTSMYLCASSLGPPRGPYNEQFFGPGTRLTVL.

This clone occurred once. This chain uses TRBV19 with TRBJ1-5; TRBD1 matches 7 bases. Germline V gives CDR1 LNHDA, CDR2 SQIVND (reference sequence). Unmatched junction bases numbered 9, after V lost 4 bases and J lost 0 bases. The CDR3 length is 17 residues. The CDR3 loop reads CASSKSMGQISNQPQHF. In nucleotides, the CDR3 is TGTGCCAGTAGTAAGTCCATGGGACAGATTAGCAATCAGCCCCAGCATTTT.

V gene TRBV9 combines with J gene TRBJ2-7; TRBD2 matches at 11 bases. Looked up from germline, CDR1 is SGDLS and CDR2 is YYNGEE. J lost 0 bases, V lost 2 bases, and 16 bases had no gene match. The CDR3 spans 20 residues. CDR3 coding DNA: TGTGCCAGCAGCGTTAGTTCCGGCGGACTAGCGGGTGGAGGCTCCTACGAGCAGTACTTC. It yields the protein CASSVSSGGLAGGGSYEQYF.

J is TRBJ1-5 and V is TRBV7-2; D gene uncertain. The V and J ends lost 7 bases and 3 bases respectively, with 16 bases between them. CDR1 is SGHTA, CDR2 FQGNSA, per germline. The CDR3 sequence is 15 residues long. CDR3 sequence reads: CASTMYLGSNQPQHF. CDR3 nucleotide sequence: TGTGCCAGCACCATGTATTTGGGGTCCAATCAGCCCCAGCATTTT.

The chain uses TRBV5-4 and TRBJ2-1; 7 nucleotides match TRBD2. Germline CDR1 is SGHNT and CDR2 is YYREEE (reference sequence). This CDR3 has 15 amino acids. The V segment lost 3 bases and the J segment 2 bases; nucleotides outside the gene matches: 5. CDR3 in amino acids: CASSSPGGTYNEQFF. The CDR3 nucleotides are TGTGCCAGCAGCTCCCCCGGGGGGACCTACAATGAGCAGTTCTTC.

This clone was seen once. This rearrangement joins TRBV7-8 to TRBJ1-1, with D possibly TRBD1 on 6 matching bases. Germline V gene lookup returns CDR1 SGHVS and CDR2 FQNEAQ. This CDR3 contains 16 residues. Trimming left V 5 bases short and J 0 bases short, with 16 bases between. CDR3 bases: TGTGCCAGCAGCCTTGTGACGGGACACCTGAACACTGAAGCTTTCTTT. Protein product: CASSLVTGHLNTEAFF.

This chain joins TRBV28 and TRBJ1-2, with no clear D. Trimming stripped 7 bases from V and 2 bases from J, with 5 bases between. Germline V gene data show CDR1 as MDHEN and CDR2 as SYDVKM. The length of the CDR3 is 11 residues. The CDR3 region is CASKQNYGYTF. CDR3 bases: TGTGCCAGCAAACAGAACTATGGCTACACCTTC.

CDR3 protein: CASSQGLAEGAQYF. DNA of the CDR3: TGTGCCAGCAGCCAGGGACTAGCGGAAGGGGCCCAGTACTTC. The rearrangement uses TRBV7-6 and TRBJ2-5; 11 nucleotides align to TRBD2. Germline V CDR1 and CDR2: SGHVS, FNYEAQ. This CDR3 is built from 14 residues. J was trimmed by 9 bases and V by 5 bases; bases with no gene match: 8.

The chain recombines TRBV10-3 with TRBJ1-4, with 9 bases matching TRBD1. The germline CDR1 and CDR2 sequences are ENHRY and SYGVKD. The CDR3 has 16 residues. V lost 3 bases, J lost 4 bases, and 6 bases stayed unmatched. The CDR3 here is CAISDIGTGHNEKLFF. Here the CDR3 DNA reads TGTGCCATCAGTGATATAGGGACAGGGCATAATGAAAAACTGTTTTTT.

V is TRBV18 and J is TRBJ2-1; 9 bases fit TRBD2. Looked up from germline, CDR1 is KGHSH and CDR2 is LQKENI. V lost 6 bases, J lost 7 bases, and 10 bases stayed unmatched. This CDR3 contains 15 residues. CDR3 sequence (DNA): TGTGCCAGCTCCCTATCGACTAGCGGTTGGAATGAGCAGTTCTTC. Translation: CASSLSTSGWNEQFF.

The chain carries TRBV30 and TRBJ1-1; tentative D call: TRBD1 (5 bases). CDR1 and CDR2 from the germline V gene are GTSNPN and SVGIG (reference sequence). V was clipped by 3 bases and J by 2 bases, with 16 bases between them. This CDR3 contains 15 residues. The CDR3 DNA reads as TGTGCCTGGAGAGCGCAACCGGGGACTAACACTGAAGCTTTCTTT. Translation: CAWRAQPGTNTEAFF.

This sequence joins TRBV11-2 and TRBJ1-1, with a weak D call TRBD1 (5 bases). Trimming left V 5 bases short and J 6 bases short, with 13 bases between. Germline V lookup: CDR1 SGHAT, CDR2 FQNNGV. The CDR3 runs 13 residues. This CDR3 is CASSARGDAEAFF. DNA of the CDR3: TGTGCCAGCAGCGCCCGTGGGGACGCTGAAGCTTTCTTT.

The chain has TRBV19 and TRBJ2-1; TRBD2 matches at 9 bases. Per germline, CDR1 LNHDA and CDR2 SQIVND (reference sequence). This CDR3 is built from 17 residues. The V and J ends lost 5 bases and 5 bases, in that order; junction bases with no gene match: 13. The CDR3 loop is CASSPITVAGADNEQFF. The CDR3 coding sequence is TGTGCCAGTAGTCCGATTACTGTAGCGGGAGCTGACAATGAGCAGTTCTTC.

This sequence joins TRBV7-3 and TRBJ2-3, with a weak D call TRBD2 (6 bases). Trimming shortened V by 4 bases and J by 3 bases, and 14 bases separated the two germline ends. Germline V gene data show CDR1 as SGHTA and CDR2 as FQGTGA. This CDR3 is built from 15 residues. The CDR3 reads CASSYSTGTTDTQYF. The CDR3 DNA follows: TGTGCCAGCAGCTACTCCACCGGGACTACAGATACGCAGTATTTT.

This clone has just one count. J is TRBJ2-7 and V is TRBV18, with a possible D match to TRBD1 (5 bases). CDR1 KGHSH and CDR2 LQKENI come from the germline V gene. The CDR3 consists of 15 residues. Trimming cost V 0 bases and J 1 base, with 10 bases left between them. The DNA for the CDR3 is TGTGCCAGCTCACCACCGGCAGGGTGGTCCTACGAGCAGTACTTC. Translating gives CASSPPAGWSYEQYF.